The 10 T cell receptor beta chains presented below share a single source sample, sequenced in a study of radiation and T cells in renal cell carcinoma. The method was immunoSEQ multiplex PCR; TCRdb's version includes in-frame clones alone and lacks a portion of them. The sample gives about 130,000 clones, roughly 90% of which show up once; about 12% is in the top ten. The sample's time point: baseline pretreatment blood. As for treatment: 15 Gy SBRT to primary tumor, nephrectomy 4 weeks later. Specimen: blood, collected from a patient whose treatment included radiotherapy and nephrectomy. The receptors stem from a woman in her forties or fifties with renal cell carcinoma.

The V call is TRBV30, the J call TRBJ1-4; D remains unclear. Germline V CDR1 and CDR2: GTSNPN, SVGIG (reference sequence). This CDR3 spans 10 amino acids. DNA of the CDR3: TGTGCTGGGAGGAGCGAAAAACTGTTTTTT. It codes for CAGRSEKLFF.

The V and J genes are TRBV2 and TRBJ1-6; D not certain. The CDR3 totals 13 residues. V gave up 10 bases and J gave up 9 bases, with 16 bases separating them. In germline, CDR1 is SNHLY, CDR2 FYNNEI. The CDR3, as DNA: TGTGCCAACGGAGGGAGGGAGAGTTCACCCCTCCACTTT. This encodes CANGGRESSPLHF. The whole variable domain, filled in from reference TRBV2 and TRBJ1-6, reads EPEVTQTPSHQVTQMGQEVILRCVPISNHLYFYWYRQILGQKVEFLVSFYNNEISEKSEIFDDQFSVERPDGSNFTLKIRSTKLEDSAMYFCANGGRESSPLHFGNGTRLTVT.

The chain combines TRBV6-5 with TRBJ2-2, with D unclear. Germline V gene lookup returns CDR1 MNHEY and CDR2 SVGAGI. V dropped 0 bases and J dropped 4 bases, with 9 bases sitting between them. The CDR3 length is 15 residues. This chain's CDR3 is CASSYSRSGTGELFF. CDR3 bases: TGTGCCAGCAGTTACTCCAGGTCGGGCACCGGGGAGCTGTTTTTT.

This clone was detected once. This chain links TRBV11-2 with TRBJ1-5, with 9 positions matching TRBD1. CDR1 and CDR2 from the germline V gene are SGHAT and FQNNGV. Losses at the gene ends were 4 bases for V and 1 base for J; bases not matched to a gene: 2. This CDR3 region has 15 residues. CDR3 coding DNA: TGTGCCAGCAGCTGGGGGACAGGGAGCAATCAGCCCCAGCATTTT. The encoded protein is CASSWGTGSNQPQHF.

This clone came up once. The chain carries TRBV19 and TRBJ1-5, with unresolved D. The CDR3 has 14 amino acids. V was cut by 1 base and J by 4 bases, with 8 bases left in between. Per the germline V gene, CDR1 is LNHDA and CDR2 is SQIVND (reference sequence). CDR3 sequence (DNA): TGTGCCAGTAGTATAGTGGGGAGAAATCAGCCCCAGCATTTT. Its translation is CASSIVGRNQPQHF. Variable domain in full (rest from reference TRBV19 and TRBJ1-5): DGGITQSPKYLFRKEGQNVTLSCEQNLNHDAMYWYRQDPGQGLRLIYYSQIVNDFQKGDIAEGYSVSREKKESFPLTVTSAQKNPTAFYLCASSIVGRNQPQHFGDGTRLSIL.

This clone was counted a single time. The rearrangement uses TRBV9 and TRBJ2-5; 7 bases match TRBD2. The CDR3 consists of 14 residues. V shed 3 bases, J shed 6 bases, and the junction held 8 bases outside the gene matches. Germline CDR1 and CDR2: SGDLS and YYNGEE. CDR3 nucleotides: TGTGCCAGCAGCGCCGGGACTATCCGAAAGACCCAGTACTTC. Amino acid sequence: CASSAGTIRKTQYF.

The CDR3 loop reads CASSRGRGETQYF. The CDR3 region has the DNA TGTGCCAGCAGCCGGGGCCGTGGAGAGACCCAGTACTTC. The chain combines TRBV7-3 with TRBJ2-5; D could derive from TRBD1 or TRBD2 (5 bases each). The ends were cut back, 5 bases at V and 4 bases at J, with 11 bases in the middle. This CDR3 region has 13 residues. CDR1 and CDR2 (germline): SGHTA, FQGTGA.

V and J are TRBV6-6 and TRBJ2-3, with D uncertain. CDR1 and CDR2 (germline): MNHNY, SVGAGI (reference sequence). The CDR3 runs to 12 residues. Trimming took off 0 bases at V and 6 bases at J, with 4 bases between the two ends. CDR3 protein: CASSYSSDTQYF. The CDR3 coding sequence is TGTGCCAGCAGTTACTCTTCCGATACGCAGTATTTT.

The rearrangement links TRBV9 to TRBJ2-5; 11 bases agree with TRBD1. Unmatched junction bases numbered 10, after V lost 4 bases and J lost 5 bases. Per the germline V gene, CDR1 is SGDLS and CDR2 is YYNGEE. The CDR3 runs to 16 residues. CDR3 region: CASSSTGTGGVETQYF. CDR3 DNA: TGTGCCAGCAGCTCCACCGGGACAGGGGGAGTGGAGACCCAGTACTTC.

This chain joins TRBV5-1 and TRBJ2-7; no clear D gene. The V end was cut by 4 bases, the J end by 0 bases, with 14 bases between. Per germline, CDR1 SGHRS and CDR2 YFSETQ. The CDR3 totals 15 residues. CDR3 sequence (DNA): TGCGCCAGCAGCCCTGGGCCTCTGGGCTCCTACGAGCAGTACTTC. Translated, it gives CASSPGPLGSYEQYF.